The source of this TCR beta chain is a study of T cells in Graves' hyperthyroidism and ophthalmopathy. Trimming cost V 5 bases and J 7 bases, with 11 bases left between them. Germline V gives CDR1 SGHVT, CDR2 SQSDAQ. The CDR3 is made up of 12 amino acids. The source material, RNA transcripts, was used to amplify TCR beta CDR3 regions. Carried out on the TCR CDR3, a first-round RT-PCR used the HTBI primer set. TCRdb analysed the multiplex PCR reads with MiXCR anew, one entry per CDR3 protein. The table has under 700,000 distinct CDR3 sequences, under 60% seen once. Specimen: peripheral blood or thyroid tissue (not recorded which). The sequence derives from a young woman with Graves' hyperthyroidism. The chain recombines TRBV7-4 with TRBJ1-1; D possibly corresponds to TRBD1 (5 bases). CDR3 DNA sequence: TGTGCCAGCAGCCGGGACGGCTTTGAAGCTTTCTTT. Translation: CASSRDGFEAFF.